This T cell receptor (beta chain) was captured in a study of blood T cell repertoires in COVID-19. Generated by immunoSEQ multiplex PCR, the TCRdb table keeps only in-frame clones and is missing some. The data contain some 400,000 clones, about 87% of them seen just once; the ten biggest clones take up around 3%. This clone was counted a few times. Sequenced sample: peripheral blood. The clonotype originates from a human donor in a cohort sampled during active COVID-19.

The CDR3 DNA sequence: TGTGCCAGCGTTACTAGCGGGGCTCACGGGACCCAGTACTTC. The encoded protein is CASVTSGAHGTQYF. V and J are TRBV3-1 (or the pseudogene TRBV3-2) and TRBJ2-5, with 10 positions matching TRBD2. Trimming took 8 bases from V and 7 from J; bases not matched to a gene: 10. CDR3 length: 14 amino acids. Germline assignment: CDR1 LGHDT and CDR2 YNNKEL (reference sequence).